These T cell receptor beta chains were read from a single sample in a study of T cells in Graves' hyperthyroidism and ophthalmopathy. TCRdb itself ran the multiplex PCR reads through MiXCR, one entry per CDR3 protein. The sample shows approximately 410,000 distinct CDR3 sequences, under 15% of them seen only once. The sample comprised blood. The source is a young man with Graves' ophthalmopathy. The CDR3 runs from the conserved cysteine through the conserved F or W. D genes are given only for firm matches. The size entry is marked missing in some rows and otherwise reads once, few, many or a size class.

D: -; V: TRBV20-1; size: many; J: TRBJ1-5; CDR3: CSAPFGQVGQPQHF; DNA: TGCAGTGCCCCGTTCGGGCAGGTAGGTCAGCCCCAGCATTTT
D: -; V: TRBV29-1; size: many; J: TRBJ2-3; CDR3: CSAGTFYGDTQYF; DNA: TGCAGCGCAGGGACTTTTTACGGAGATACGCAGTATTTT
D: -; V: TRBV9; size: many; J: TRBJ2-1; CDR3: CASSVGDFDNEQFF; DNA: TGTGCCAGCAGCGTAGGGGACTTTGACAATGAGCAGTTCTTC
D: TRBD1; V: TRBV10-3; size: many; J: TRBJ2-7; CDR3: CAISGLTGENYEQYF; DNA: TGTGCCATCAGTGGGCTGACAGGGGAAAACTACGAGCAGTACTTC
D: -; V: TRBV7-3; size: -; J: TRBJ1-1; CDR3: CASSYNPQSTEAFF; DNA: TGTGCCAGCAGCTACAACCCACAAAGCACTGAAGCTTTCTTT
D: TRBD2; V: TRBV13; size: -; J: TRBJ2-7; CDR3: CASSLAGVGHEQYF; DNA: TGTGCCAGCAGCCTAGCGGGAGTCGGCCACGAGCAGTACTTC
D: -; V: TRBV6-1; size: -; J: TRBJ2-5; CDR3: CASSHGQLQETQYF; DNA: TGTGCCAGCAGCCACGGACAGCTACAAGAGACCCAGTACTTC
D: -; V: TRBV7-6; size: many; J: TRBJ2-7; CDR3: CASSSDPRGREQYF; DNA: TGTGCCAGCTCCTCCGATCCCAGGGGACGGGAGCAGTACTTC
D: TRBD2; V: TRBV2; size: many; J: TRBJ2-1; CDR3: CASSVSSGSSYNEQFF; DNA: TGTGCCAGCAGTGTTTCTAGCGGGAGCTCCTACAATGAGCAGTTCTTC
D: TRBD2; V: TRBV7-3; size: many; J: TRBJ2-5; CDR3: CASSFREGETQYF; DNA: TGTGCCAGCAGCTTCCGGGAGGGGGAGACCCAGTACTTC
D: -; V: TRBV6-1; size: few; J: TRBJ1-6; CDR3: CASSTGPFNSPLHF; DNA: TGTGCCAGCAGCACCGGGCCCTTCAATTCACCCCTCCACTTT
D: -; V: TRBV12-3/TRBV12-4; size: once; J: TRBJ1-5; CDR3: CASSYPGGGNQPQHF; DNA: TGTGCCAGCAGTTACCCGGGGGGGGGAAATCAGCCCCAGCATTTT
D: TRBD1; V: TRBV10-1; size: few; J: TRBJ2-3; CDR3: CASSENSGTGRTDTQYF; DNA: TGCGCCAGCAGTGAGAATTCAGGGACAGGGAGGACAGATACGCAGTATTTT
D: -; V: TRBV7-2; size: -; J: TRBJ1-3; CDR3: CASSVSRADSGNTIYF; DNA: TGTGCCAGCAGCGTCAGTCGGGCCGACTCTGGAAACACCATATATTTT
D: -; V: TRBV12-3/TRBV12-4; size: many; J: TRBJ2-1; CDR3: CASSLFLPSHNEQFF; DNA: TGTGCCAGCAGTTTATTCCTGCCCTCCCACAATGAGCAGTTCTTC
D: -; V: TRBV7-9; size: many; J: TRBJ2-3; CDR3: CASSLARVANTDTQYF; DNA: TGTGCCAGCAGCTTAGCGCGGGTAGCGAACACAGATACGCAGTATTTT
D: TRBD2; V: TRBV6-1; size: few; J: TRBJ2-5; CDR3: CASSGSTTGGLETQYF; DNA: TGTGCCAGCAGTGGTAGCACGACGGGGGGGCTGGAGACCCAGTACTTC
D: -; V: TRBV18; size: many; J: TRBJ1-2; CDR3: CASSPPGPFYGYTF; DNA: TGTGCCAGCTCACCACCGGGGCCGTTCTATGGCTACACCTTC
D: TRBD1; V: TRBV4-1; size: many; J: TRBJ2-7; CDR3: CASMDREYEQYF; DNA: TGCGCCAGCATGGACAGGGAGTACGAGCAGTACTTC
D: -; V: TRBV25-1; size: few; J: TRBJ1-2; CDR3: CASMTPYGYTF; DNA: TGTGCCAGCATGACCCCCTATGGCTACACCTTC
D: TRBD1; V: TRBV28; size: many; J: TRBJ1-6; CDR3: CASSSAGQGHNSPLHF; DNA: TGTGCCAGCAGTTCCGCGGGACAGGGGCACAATTCACCCCTCCACTTT
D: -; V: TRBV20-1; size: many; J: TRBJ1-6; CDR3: CSARESGGPNSPLHF; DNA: TGCAGTGCTAGAGAAAGTGGTGGGCCAAATTCACCCCTCCACTTT
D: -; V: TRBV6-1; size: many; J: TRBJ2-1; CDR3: CASPRREESYNEQFF; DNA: TGTGCCTCCCCGAGGAGGGAAGAAAGCTACAATGAGCAGTTCTTC
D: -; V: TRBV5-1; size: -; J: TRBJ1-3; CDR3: CASSYLGQFSGNTIYF; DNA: TGCGCCAGCAGCTACCTAGGACAGTTCTCTGGAAACACCATATATTTT
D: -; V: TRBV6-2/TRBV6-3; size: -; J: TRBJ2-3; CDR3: CASSYSGETDTQYF; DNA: TGTGCCAGCAGTTACTCGGGGGAAACAGATACGCAGTATTTT